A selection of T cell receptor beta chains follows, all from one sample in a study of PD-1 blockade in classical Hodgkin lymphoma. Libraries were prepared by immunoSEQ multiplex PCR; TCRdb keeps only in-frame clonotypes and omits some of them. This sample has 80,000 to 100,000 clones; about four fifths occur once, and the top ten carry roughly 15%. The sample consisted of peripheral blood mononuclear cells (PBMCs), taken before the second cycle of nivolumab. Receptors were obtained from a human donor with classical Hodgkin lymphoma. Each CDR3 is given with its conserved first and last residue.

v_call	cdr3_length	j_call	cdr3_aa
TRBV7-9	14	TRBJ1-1	CASSTGQPPAEAFF
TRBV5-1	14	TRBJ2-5	CASSSIQGVETQYF
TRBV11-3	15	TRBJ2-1	CASSSIAGPYNEQFF
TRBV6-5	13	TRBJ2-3	CASSPLSGMMRYF
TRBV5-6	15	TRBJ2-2	CASSLGTGGTGELFF
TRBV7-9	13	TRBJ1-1	CASSLTVITEAFF
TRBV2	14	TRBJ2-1	CASSEIRGLAVQFF
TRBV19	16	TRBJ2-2	CASTLRGDRDAGELFF
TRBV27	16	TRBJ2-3	CASSTDLRGSTDTQYF
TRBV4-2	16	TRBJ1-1	CASSVDRGLMNTEAFF
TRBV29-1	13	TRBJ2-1	CSVARVIENEQFF
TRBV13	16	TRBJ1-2	CASSFGQGLGLCGYTF
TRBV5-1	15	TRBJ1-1	CASSLRSGDNTEAFF
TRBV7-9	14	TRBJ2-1	CASSLEGLANEQFF
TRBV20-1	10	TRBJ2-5	CSARGETQYF
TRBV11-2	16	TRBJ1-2	CASSLGRGRMDYGYTF
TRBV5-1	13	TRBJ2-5	CASKPPGVETQYF
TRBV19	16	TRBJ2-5	CASSLASSGSRETQYF
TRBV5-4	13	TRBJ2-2	CASSLLGGGELFF
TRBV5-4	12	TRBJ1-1	CASSLAGGTAFF
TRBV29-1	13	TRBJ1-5	CSVEEGSGQPQHF
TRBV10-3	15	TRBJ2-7	CAISETGTGVHEQYF
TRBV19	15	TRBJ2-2	CASRIRGPNTGELFF
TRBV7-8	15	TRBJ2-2	CASSTGRRGPGELFF
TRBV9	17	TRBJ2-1	CASSVGWMAGAHNEQFF
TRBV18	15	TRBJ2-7	CASSPTNDATYEQYF
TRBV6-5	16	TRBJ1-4	CASSYVGGERDEKLFF
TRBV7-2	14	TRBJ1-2	CASSSGLGSYGYTF
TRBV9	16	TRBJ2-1	CASSVGGGLASNEQFF